This entry features one T cell receptor (beta chain) sequence. What it binds is unknown. The data were obtained in a study of identical twins. Whole-study findings and limits: Fewer insertions marked abundant cord blood beta clonotypes; young adult naive trended weakly, memory not at all. Findings depended on cross-sectional statistics rather than tracking the same donors.

TCRdb called the 5' RACE reads again in MiXCR, with one record for every CDR3 protein. The sample includes 550,000 to 700,000 distinct CDR3 sequences, 9% to 10% of them seen just once. The CDR3 extends over 14 amino acids. Trimming took 6 bases from V and 2 from J, leaving 11 bases between them. Germline-derived CDR1 and CDR2 are SGHTA and FQGNSA. These data were also filed under a second study, of yellow fever vaccine responses in identical twins.

The source is a woman between 18 and 29 years old in good health. The genes are TRBV7-2 and TRBJ1-5, with D possibly TRBD1 on 6 matching bases. Material: PBMCs. CDR3 bases: TGTGCCAGCAGAGTGGACAGCCGCAATCAGCCCCAGCATTTT. Translated: CASRVDSRNQPQHF.